Below, 15 T cell receptor beta chains from the same sample are listed, as sequenced in a study of blood T cell repertoires in COVID-19. The data were produced by immunoSEQ multiplex PCR, yet TCRdb's version contains in-frame clones alone and is incomplete. The sample has 54,000 or so clones; approximately 80% are singletons. The sequenced sample consisted of peripheral blood. These TCRs come from a man older than 75 with COVID-19, enrolled during active disease.

The chain uses TRBV2 and TRBJ2-7; 12 nucleotides agree with TRBD2. The CDR3 length is 14 residues. J was trimmed by 4 bases and V by 4 bases; bases with no gene match: 2. The germline CDR1 and CDR2 sequences are SNHLY and FYNNEI. CDR3 region: CASSGLAGDYEQYV. The CDR3 nucleotides read TGTGCCAGCAGTGGACTAGCGGGAGATTACGAGCAGTACGTC.

This chain links TRBV2 with TRBJ1-2; D unclear. V gave up 0 bases and J gave up 4 bases, with 6 bases separating them. The CDR3 has 13 residues. Germline V gene sequence: CDR1 SNHLY, CDR2 FYNNEI. The CDR3 region has the DNA TGTGCCAGCAGTGAAGCCGTCTTCTATGGCTACACCTTC. Protein sequence: CASSEAVFYGYTF.

This chain uses TRBV14 with TRBJ2-2; D is uncertain. This CDR3 is 15 amino acids long. Germline V gene lookup returns CDR1 SGHDN and CDR2 FVKESK. V lost 3 bases and J 6 bases, leaving 14 bases between the germline ends. The CDR3 nucleotides read TGTGCCAGCAGCCAGAATTCCCCAGTCGCCGGGGAGCTGTTTTTT. It is translated as CASSQNSPVAGELFF.

This sequence joins TRBV7-9 and TRBJ2-5; possibly TRBD2 for D (7 bases). The ends were cut back, 1 base at V and 3 bases at J, with 18 bases in the middle. Germline CDR1 SEHNR, CDR2 FQNEAQ (reference sequence). This CDR3 spans 17 amino acids. CDR3 nucleotides: TGTGCCAGCAGCTTAGAGAGGGGGGGTGTCCGGGAAGAGACCCAGTACTTC. Its protein product is CASSLERGGVREETQYF.

This sequence joins TRBV11-2 and TRBJ1-6; 11 nucleotides agree with TRBD1. CDR3 length: 19 residues. With 1 base clipped from V and 0 bases from J, the junction kept 5 bases outside the gene matches. The V gene's germline CDR1 is SGHAT and CDR2 FQNNGV. As DNA, the CDR3 is TGTGCCAGCAGCTTAGGCCGGGACAGGGGGAGCTCCTATAATTCACCCCTCCACTTT. Residues: CASSLGRDRGSSYNSPLHF.

The rearrangement uses TRBV27 and TRBJ1-4; D unresolved. Germline loops: CDR1 MNHEY, CDR2 SMNVEV (reference sequence). This CDR3 is built from 13 residues. Trimming left V 3 bases short and J 5 bases short, with 7 bases between. The CDR3 bases are TGTGCCAGCAGTTTTGGGAGGAATGAAAAACTGTTTTTT. It codes for CASSFGRNEKLFF.

The count of this clone is one. The gene calls are TRBV10-3 and TRBJ1-5, with D possibly being TRBD1 (5 bases). Germline loops: CDR1 ENHRY, CDR2 SYGVKD. This CDR3 spans 13 amino acids. Trimming took 8 bases from V and 5 from J, leaving 13 bases between them. The CDR3 region has the DNA TGTGCCATCGGGCAGGGAAGCGATCAGCCCCAGCATTTT. It is translated as CAIGQGSDQPQHF.

The CDR3 spells CASSQDRVYLNSPLHF. In nucleotides, the CDR3 is TGTGCCAGCAGTCAAGACAGGGTATACCTTAATTCACCCCTCCACTTT. V usage is TRBV6-6 and J usage is TRBJ1-6; 7 bases are a match to TRBD1. CDR3 length: 16 residues. Germline CDR1 reads MNHNY; CDR2 reads SVGAGI (reference sequence). V shed 5 bases and J 6 bases; nucleotides not matched to a gene: 10.

The chain carries TRBV19 and TRBJ1-1; 7 bases match TRBD1. V was clipped by 4 bases and J by 6 bases; unmatched bases: 8. Germline CDR1 is LNHDA and CDR2 is SQIVND (reference sequence). The CDR3 sequence is 14 residues long. The CDR3, as DNA: TGTGCCAGTAGTAGCGCTCAGGGGGTCCCTGAAGCTTTCTTT. As protein: CASSSAQGVPEAFF.

The genes are TRBV6-2 or TRBV6-3 and TRBJ2-5; TRBD1 aligns across 10 bases. There are 14 residues in the CDR3. The germline V gene has CDR1 MNHEY and CDR2 SVGEGT. V gave up 6 bases and J gave up 5 bases; unmatched junction bases: 6. CDR3 DNA: TGTGCCAGCAGCCGACAGGGGGCCAGGGAGACCCAGTACTTC. It yields the protein CASSRQGARETQYF.

In this sample, this clone turned up a few times. CDR3 loop: CASSLRAGGGRNTEAFF. In DNA, the CDR3 is TGCGCCAGCAGCTTGCGGGCTGGGGGGGGCCGGAACACTGAAGCTTTCTTT. V gene TRBV5-1 combines with J gene TRBJ1-1; the D gene is possibly TRBD1 (6 bases). Germline CDR1 is SGHRS and CDR2 is YFSETQ. V was pared by 1 base and J by 1 base, with 17 bases between. The CDR3 runs to 17 residues.

The V and J genes are TRBV2 and TRBJ2-7; 9 nucleotides align to TRBD1. CDR1 and CDR2 (germline): SNHLY, FYNNEI. The J segment lost 5 bases and the V segment lost 5 bases, leaving 7 bases of the junction unmatched. The CDR3 is 14 residues long. The CDR3 DNA reads TGTGCCAGCAGTTTTCTGGGACAGGGTGACGAGCAGTACGTC. It encodes CASSFLGQGDEQYV.

CDR3 nucleotides: TGCGCCAGCAGCTTGGTGTCTTACACTGAAGCTTTCTTT. As protein: CASSLVSYTEAFF. The V call is TRBV5-1, the J call TRBJ1-1; the D is unclear. V lost 0 bases and J lost 3, with 6 bases in between. CDR1 and CDR2 from the germline V gene are SGHRS and YFSETQ. This CDR3 is built from 13 residues.

The V call is TRBV21-1, the J call TRBJ2-5; the table's TRBD2 call for D was not verified on the DNA. TRBV21-1 is deemed a pseudogene. This CDR3 is 17 amino acids long. DNA of the CDR3: TGTGCCAGCAGCAAAGACGGGAGCTCTACGAGGGAAGAGACCCAGTACTTC. This gives the protein CASSKDGSSTREETQYF.

The genes are TRBV6-2 or TRBV6-3 and TRBJ2-3; D is possibly TRBD2 (6 bases). V shed 2 bases and J shed 2 bases, with 26 bases lying between them. The CDR3 consists of 20 residues. Germline CDR1 is MNHEY and CDR2 is SVGEGT. In DNA, the CDR3 is TGTGCCAGCAGTTACCGGGGCCCTCGCGACGGGAGACCCCCCACAGATACGCAGTATTTT. It codes for CASSYRGPRDGRPPTDTQYF.